The 9 T cell receptor beta chains in this list originate from one sample, sequenced in a study of a mutant IDH1 vaccine in newly diagnosed glioma. Measured with immunoSEQ multiplex PCR; TCRdb has only the in-frame clones, and not every one. The table includes under 45,000 clones, approximately 84% detected once. Which antigens these TCRs recognize remains unknown. Described time point: week 23, last vaccination. Every single dose of the vaccine, 300 ug of mutant IDH1 20-mer peptide, came with topical imiquimod. Sequences were derived from PBMCs, sampled from a glioma patient whose treatment included an IDH1 peptide vaccine. The receptors here all came from a woman younger than 35 with glioma. Some clones in this sample may be carry-over from other donors' samples.

This chain uses TRBV20-1 with TRBJ2-5, with D unclear. Trimming shortened V by 5 bases and J by 5 bases, and 9 bases separated the two germline ends. The length of the CDR3 is 11 residues. Germline V gene lookup returns CDR1 DFQATT and CDR2 SNEGSKA (reference sequence). CDR3 sequence: CSAAQGETQYF. The CDR3 nucleotides are TGCAGTGCTGCCCAAGGGGAGACCCAGTACTTC.

J is TRBJ2-5 and V is TRBV19, with D unresolved. CDR1 and CDR2 (germline): LNHDA, SQIVND (reference sequence). This CDR3 is built from 13 residues. Trimming stripped 4 bases from V and 5 bases from J, with 11 bases between. DNA of the CDR3: TGTGCCAGTAGTACTGGTGGGATGGAGACCCAGTACTTC. Amino acids: CASSTGGMETQYF.

The chain links TRBV14 to TRBJ1-4; D call uncertain. V was trimmed by 4 bases and J by 4 bases, leaving 16 bases between them. The CDR3 sequence is 16 residues long. Germline V gene data show CDR1 as SGHDN and CDR2 as FVKESK. CDR3 sequence reads: CASSPDWTANNEKLFF. DNA for the CDR3: TGTGCCAGCAGCCCGGATTGGACGGCAAATAATGAAAAACTGTTTTTT.

V and J are TRBV30 and TRBJ2-1, with TRBD2 matching over 9 bases. The CDR3 has 16 residues. V was pared by 4 bases and J by 4 bases, with 11 bases of the junction left unmatched. Germline assignment: CDR1 GTSNPN and CDR2 SVGIG (reference sequence). The CDR3 here is CAWKGSGRGPYNEQFF. The CDR3 DNA is TGTGCCTGGAAGGGTAGCGGGAGAGGCCCATACAATGAGCAGTTCTTC.

This chain joins TRBV9 and TRBJ2-2; D ambiguous. CDR3 length equals 13 residues. Germline assignment: CDR1 SGDLS and CDR2 YYNGEE. V lost 4 bases and J 6 bases, leaving 10 bases between the germline ends. The CDR3: CASSPRSAGELFF. The CDR3 bases are TGTGCCAGCAGCCCCCGTTCCGCCGGGGAGCTGTTTTTT.

The V gene is TRBV11-3, the J gene TRBJ1-1; unclear D gene. Germline CDR1 is SGHNT and CDR2 is YENEEA. The CDR3 spans 11 residues. V was pared by 1 base and J by 10 bases, with 7 bases between. The CDR3: CASSLGPGAFF. DNA of the CDR3: TGTGCCAGCAGCTTAGGGCCCGGAGCTTTCTTT.

The gene calls are TRBV5-4 and TRBJ1-2; D perhaps matches TRBD1 (6 bases). The CDR3 spans 15 residues. Trimming cost V 0 bases and J 8 bases, with 17 bases left between them. From germline, CDR1 is SGHNT and CDR2 YYREEE (reference sequence). The CDR3 here is CASSLDNTGRAGYTF. The DNA for the CDR3 is TGTGCCAGCAGCTTGGATAATACAGGGAGGGCAGGCTACACCTTC.

The chain has TRBV19 and TRBJ1-2; no definite D call. V gave up 1 base and J gave up 2 bases, with 11 bases separating them. Per germline, CDR1 LNHDA and CDR2 SQIVND (reference sequence). The CDR3 contains 15 residues. The CDR3 loop reads CASSIGVMGNYGYTF. CDR3 DNA: TGTGCCAGTAGTATAGGAGTGATGGGCAACTATGGCTACACCTTC.

The J gene is TRBJ1-2, the V gene TRBV4-3; D is perhaps TRBD1 (6 bases). The germline CDR1 and CDR2 sequences are LGHNA and YSLEER. This CDR3 region has 15 residues. Trimming left V 3 bases short and J 4 bases short, with 15 bases between. The CDR3 bases are TGCGCCAGCAGCCAGTTTTCGACAGGCCCCTATGGCTACACCTTC. Protein sequence: CASSQFSTGPYGYTF.